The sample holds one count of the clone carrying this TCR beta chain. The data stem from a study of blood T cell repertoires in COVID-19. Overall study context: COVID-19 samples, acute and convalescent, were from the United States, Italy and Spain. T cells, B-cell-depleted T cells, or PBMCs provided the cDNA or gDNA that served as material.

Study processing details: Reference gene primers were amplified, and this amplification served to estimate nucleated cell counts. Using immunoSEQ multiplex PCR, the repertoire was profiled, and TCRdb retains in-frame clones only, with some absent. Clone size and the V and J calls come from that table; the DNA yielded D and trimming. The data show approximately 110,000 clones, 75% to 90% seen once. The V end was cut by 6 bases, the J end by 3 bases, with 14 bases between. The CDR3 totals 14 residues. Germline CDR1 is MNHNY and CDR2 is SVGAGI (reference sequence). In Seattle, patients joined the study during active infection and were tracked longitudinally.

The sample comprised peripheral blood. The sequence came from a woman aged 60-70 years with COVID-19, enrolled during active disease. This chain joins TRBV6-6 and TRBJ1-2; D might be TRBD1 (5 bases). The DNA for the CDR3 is TGTGCCAGCAGCCCTGGAGCCAGGGACTATGGCTACACCTTC. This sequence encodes CASSPGARDYGYTF.